The 27 T cell receptor beta chains in this list originate from one sample, sequenced in a study of cytomegalovirus exposure and HLA in healthy donors. PCR involved 60 Vbeta and 13 Jbeta primers. Profiled with immunoSEQ multiplex PCR; TCRdb holds only in-frame clones, not every one. Here the sample spans approximately 110,000 clones, less than 85% being singletons. Source material: PBMCs. These TCRs come from a man aged 35 to 55 in good health and CMV-seropositive.

CDR3 bases: TGTGCCAGCACCTTCGGGAGGCTGAACACTGAAGCTTTCTTT. It is translated as CASTFGRLNTEAFF. The chain has TRBV6-1 and TRBJ1-1; D remains unclear. Germline V gives CDR1 MNHNS, CDR2 SASEGT. The CDR3 runs to 14 residues. Trimming left V 7 bases short and J 0 bases short, with 12 bases between.

This clone turned up a few times. The chain recombines TRBV12-5 with TRBJ1-5; 10 nucleotides agree with TRBD1. The V and J ends lost 3 bases and 0 bases, in that order; junction bases with no gene match: 8. In germline, CDR1 is LGHNT, CDR2 FRNRAP. This CDR3 is built from 18 residues. Written as DNA, the CDR3 is TGTGCTAGTGGTTTAGGGACAGGGGCAAGGTATAGCAATCAGCCCCAGCATTTT. This encodes CASGLGTGARYSNQPQHF.

The chain joins TRBV7-8 to TRBJ1-5; TRBD1 might be the D (5 bases). Germline assignment: CDR1 SGHVS and CDR2 FQNEAQ. V was trimmed by 4 bases and J by 5 bases, leaving 12 bases between them. The CDR3 extends over 14 amino acids. CDR3 protein: CASSSGLNDQPQHF. For the CDR3, the DNA is TGTGCCAGCAGCTCGGGACTAAACGATCAGCCCCAGCATTTT.

The V gene is TRBV18, the J gene TRBJ1-2; 8 bases are shared with TRBD1. This CDR3 spans 14 amino acids. With 8 bases clipped from V and 2 bases from J, the junction kept 7 bases outside the gene matches. Looked up from germline, CDR1 is KGHSH and CDR2 is LQKENI. The CDR3 coding sequence is TGTGCCAGCACCGGACAGGGAAGAAACTATGGCTACACCTTC. Its protein is CASTGQGRNYGYTF.

V usage is TRBV15 and J usage is TRBJ1-4; possibly TRBD1 for D (5 bases). The germline V and J ends were trimmed by 0 bases and 4 bases, with 6 bases remaining between them. CDR1 and CDR2 from the germline V gene are LNHNV and YYDKDF (reference sequence). The CDR3 has 14 amino acids. Here the CDR3 reads CATSRDQGNEKLFF. The CDR3 bases are TGTGCCACCAGCAGAGATCAGGGTAATGAAAAACTGTTTTTT.

This rearrangement joins TRBV5-8 to TRBJ2-7; D is unclear. The V gene's germline CDR1 is SGHTS and CDR2 YDEGEE. This CDR3 spans 12 amino acids. Trimming cost V 1 base and J 4 bases, with 6 bases left between them. The CDR3 coding sequence is TGTGCCAGCAGCTTGTTCAGGTACGAGCAGTACTTC. It codes for CASSLFRYEQYF.

The rearrangement joins TRBV6-1 to TRBJ2-7; TRBD1 is a possible D gene (6 bases). This CDR3 contains 12 residues. Germline CDR1 is MNHNS and CDR2 is SASEGT. V was cut by 2 bases and J by 7 bases, with 9 bases left in between. The DNA for the CDR3 is TGTGCCAGCAGTGAACGGCAGGGGGAGCAGTACTTC. Protein product: CASSERQGEQYF.

The chain recombines TRBV15 with TRBJ2-7; the match to TRBD1 covers 9 bases. Germline V gene lookup returns CDR1 LNHNV and CDR2 YYDKDF (reference sequence). V gave up 3 bases and J gave up 6 bases; unmatched junction bases: 3. The CDR3 has 13 residues. CDR3: CATSRHRGPEQYF. DNA of the CDR3: TGTGCCACCAGCAGGCACAGGGGGCCCGAGCAGTACTTC. Using reference TRBV15 and TRBJ2-7 for the parts outside the CDR3, the full variable domain is DAMVIQNPRYQVTQFGKPVTLSCSQTLNHNVMYWYQQKSSQAPKLLFHYYDKDFNNEADTPDNFQSRRPNTSFCFLDIRSPGLGDTAMYLCATSRHRGPEQYFGPGTRLTVT.

This rearrangement joins TRBV15 to TRBJ2-3; 7 positions match TRBD2. Germline CDR1 is LNHNV and CDR2 is YYDKDF (reference sequence). V trimming: 1 base; J trimming: 5 bases; junction bases outside the gene matches: 12. This CDR3 spans 17 amino acids. CDR3 in amino acids: CATSRAGRLSAGDTQYF. CDR3 nucleotide sequence: TGTGCCACCAGCAGAGCCGGGAGGCTTTCGGCGGGAGATACGCAGTATTTT.

The gene calls are TRBV28 and TRBJ1-4, with unresolved D. The V gene lost 1 base and the J gene lost 6 bases, with 3 bases spanning the gap. Germline V gene lookup returns CDR1 MDHEN and CDR2 SYDVKM. The CDR3 has 12 residues. The chain's CDR3 is CASSLSDEKLFF. DNA of the CDR3: TGTGCCAGCAGTTTATCGGATGAAAAACTGTTTTTT.

The genes are TRBV19 and TRBJ2-6, with a possible D match to TRBD1 (5 bases). The V gene lost 3 bases and the J gene lost 2 bases, with 14 bases spanning the gap. The CDR3 runs 17 residues. The germline CDR1 and CDR2 sequences are LNHDA and SQIVND (reference sequence). CDR3 nucleotide sequence: TGTGCCAGTAGTATCGAGTGGGGCGCCGCTGGGGCCAACGTCCTGACTTTC. Encoded protein: CASSIEWGAAGANVLTF.

The genes are TRBV7-2 and TRBJ2-7; 8 nucleotides match TRBD1. The CDR3 has 14 residues. J lost 6 bases, V lost 4 bases, and 8 bases had no gene match. Germline V lookup: CDR1 SGHTA, CDR2 FQGNSA. The CDR3 loop is CASSSRTGISEQYF. CDR3 nucleotides: TGTGCCAGCAGCTCGCGGACAGGGATCAGCGAGCAGTACTTC.

A note on this clone: At one end the junction does not follow the germline gene, possibly because of a read error. This chain links TRBV5-6 with TRBJ2-6; possible D gene TRBD2, 6 bases. The CDR3 consists of 15 residues. Germline lookup yields CDR1 SGHDT and CDR2 YYEEEE. Here the CDR3 DNA reads TGTGCCAGCAGCTTGGGGGTTGGCGGGGCCAACGGCCTGACTTTC. Translated, it gives CASSLGVGGANGLTF.

The CDR3: CASSPDRGQRAEWFF. CDR3 coding DNA: TGTGCCAGCTCACCCGACAGGGGGCAGCGGGCAGAGTGGTTCTTC. This chain uses TRBV18 with TRBJ2-1; the match to TRBD1 covers 10 bases. Germline CDR1 and CDR2: KGHSH and LQKENI. V shed 3 bases and J 15 bases; nucleotides not matched to a gene: 14. The CDR3 extends over 15 amino acids.

The chain joins TRBV7-3 to TRBJ2-7; D possibly corresponds to TRBD2 (6 bases). Germline V gene data show CDR1 as SGHTA and CDR2 as FQGTGA. The CDR3 runs to 14 residues. V was pared by 2 bases and J by 2 bases, with 10 bases between. This CDR3 reads CASSLGGGTYEQYF. The CDR3 DNA reads as TGTGCCAGCAGCTTAGGTGGGGGGACCTACGAGCAGTACTTC.

This clone was seen only a few times. The gene calls are TRBV29-1 and TRBJ1-4; the D is unclear. The CDR3 has 14 residues. Per the germline V gene, CDR1 is SQVTM and CDR2 is ANQGSEA. Trimming stripped 1 base from V and 4 bases from J, with 10 bases between. The CDR3 bases are TGCAGCGTTGAAGTTGAGGGCCGTAATGAAAAACTGTTTTTT. Amino acid sequence: CSVEVEGRNEKLFF.

This clone occurred once. The chain combines TRBV6-8 with TRBJ2-2; D might be TRBD1 (6 bases). In germline, CDR1 is MNHGY, CDR2 SAAAGT. This CDR3 region has 12 residues. CDR3 protein: CAGGRGTGELFF. The CDR3 coding sequence is TGTGCAGGGGGTCGGGGCACCGGGGAGCTGTTTTTT.

This clone was counted a few times. The V gene is TRBV7-8, the J gene TRBJ1-2; 10 positions match TRBD1. The CDR3 extends over 16 amino acids. V shed 5 bases, J shed 2 bases, and the junction held 8 bases outside the gene matches. Germline-derived CDR1 and CDR2 are SGHVS and FQNEAQ. The CDR3 region has the DNA TGTGCCAGCAGCACAAATCCGGGACAGGGGAACTATGGCTACACCTTC. As protein: CASSTNPGQGNYGYTF.

The chain joins TRBV6-5 to TRBJ1-1; D unresolved. Trimming shortened V by 0 bases and J by 1 base, and 9 bases separated the two germline ends. In germline, CDR1 is MNHEY, CDR2 SVGAGI. This CDR3 has 15 residues. CDR3 residues: CASSYSEGTNTEAFF. In DNA form, the CDR3 reads TGTGCCAGCAGTTACTCGGAGGGTACGAACACTGAAGCTTTCTTT.

The genes are TRBV7-2 and TRBJ2-3, with TRBD2 identical over 7 bases. In germline, CDR1 is SGHTA, CDR2 FQGNSA. The CDR3 spans 15 residues. V shed 6 bases, J shed 6 bases, and the junction held 12 bases outside the gene matches. CDR3 sequence (DNA): TGTGCCAGCAGAACTAAAGCGGGATGGGGGGATACGCAGTATTTT. Protein: CASRTKAGWGDTQYF.

In DNA, the CDR3 is TGTGCCAGCAGCTACACCACAGGGACCCCAAATGAAAAACTGTTTTTT. This encodes CASSYTTGTPNEKLFF. The rearrangement joins TRBV11-2 to TRBJ1-4; a weak D match, TRBD1 (6 bases). The V end was cut by 4 bases, the J end by 5 bases, with 17 bases between. From germline, CDR1 is SGHAT and CDR2 FQNNGV. The CDR3 totals 16 residues.

The V gene is TRBV6-5, the J gene TRBJ1-6, with D hard to call. CDR3 size: 16 residues. V was trimmed by 2 bases and J by 9 bases, leaving 17 bases between them. CDR1 and CDR2 from the germline V gene are MNHEY and SVGAGI. The DNA of the CDR3 is TGTGCCAGCAGTTACGCGGCCAGTAAACTTAGTTCACCCCTCCACTTT. As protein: CASSYAASKLSSPLHF.

This sequence joins TRBV6-5 and TRBJ1-2; D might be TRBD1 (5 bases). The V end lost 2 bases, the J end lost 8 bases, and 6 bases lay between the germline ends. The CDR3 has 11 residues. The germline V gene has CDR1 MNHEY and CDR2 SVGAGI. The CDR3 region is CASSYQGGYTF. The CDR3 DNA follows: TGTGCCAGCAGTTACCAGGGCGGCTACACCTTC.

The rearrangement links TRBV19 to TRBJ1-1; 8 bases fit TRBD1. Trimming cost V 5 bases and J 5 bases; bases outside gene matches: 10. CDR1 and CDR2 (germline): LNHDA, SQIVND (reference sequence). CDR3 length: 15 amino acids. The CDR3 protein is CASSEYGQGETEAFF. CDR3 nucleotide sequence: TGTGCCAGTAGTGAATACGGACAGGGTGAGACTGAAGCTTTCTTT.

The chain links TRBV30 to TRBJ2-7, with 10 bases aligning to TRBD2. CDR3 length equals 18 residues. V shed 5 bases, J shed 0 bases, and the junction held 16 bases outside the gene matches. Per the germline V gene, CDR1 is GTSNPN and CDR2 is SVGIG (reference sequence). For the CDR3, the DNA is TGTGCCTGGGCGTATAGGACTAGCGGCCGCACAAGCTCCTACGAGCAGTACTTC. This gives the protein CAWAYRTSGRTSSYEQYF.

V and J are TRBV30 and TRBJ1-1; no definite D call. This CDR3 comprises 14 residues. Trimming took 4 bases from V and 0 from J, leaving 12 bases between them. Germline V gene sequence: CDR1 GTSNPN, CDR2 SVGIG (reference sequence). In DNA, the CDR3 is TGTGCCTGGATGATGAGAGGTTTGAACACTGAAGCTTTCTTT. It yields the protein CAWMMRGLNTEAFF.

V usage is TRBV13 and J usage is TRBJ2-3; TRBD2 might be the D (6 bases). Germline V gives CDR1 PRHDT, CDR2 FYEKMQ (reference sequence). V lost 7 bases, J lost 0 bases, and 14 bases lay in between. CDR3 length equals 15 residues. The CDR3 loop is CASTLGRTSTDTQYF. As DNA, the CDR3 is TGTGCCAGCACCCTCGGGAGAACGAGCACAGATACGCAGTATTTT.